This section outlines one TCR beta chain sequence together with its context. These data originate in a study of blood T cells in healthy people across ages. The CDR3 is 17 amino acids. Germline CDR1 and CDR2: MGHRA and YSYEKL. After removal of 1 base from V and 3 bases from J, the junction contained 9 bases not matched to a gene. For the second PCR, which ran for about 7 to 11 cycles, a sample-barcoded 5' primer and a J-beta primer mix were used. TCRdb reprocessed the 5' RACE reads via MiXCR and lists one record per CDR3 protein. This sample yields approximately 1,000,000 distinct CDR3 sequences, of which approximately 38% are seen a single time; approximately 14% belongs to the top ten.

Sequencing was done on a sample of blood. The clonotype was recovered from a man between 18 and 29 years old in good health. The rearrangement links TRBV4-1 to TRBJ1-1; TRBD1 aligns across 9 bases. CDR3 nucleotide sequence: TGCGCCAGCAGCCAAGTGGTCAGGGACAGGGCCGACACTGAAGCTTTCTTT. Its protein product is CASSQVVRDRADTEAFF.